This record looks at one T cell receptor (beta chain) sequence and its context. Its antigen remains unknown. Method: immunoSEQ multiplex PCR; TCRdb's copy keeps in-frame clones and lacks some. This table holds 14,000 to 15,000 clones, less than 65% found once. The sample comes from a study of radiation and T cells in renal cell carcinoma. The study, taken as a whole, reports: Dominant CDR3 motifs were more common in irradiated tumors than controls. Irradiated tumors had higher TCR clonality than control tumors. Only small tumor regions of about 0.97 g were sampled.

Treatment given: treatment-naive control, cytoreductive nephrectomy. This CDR3 has 17 residues. Germline V CDR1 and CDR2: MNHNS, SASEGT. V lost 4 bases and J 2 bases, leaving 18 bases between the germline ends. This receptor was identified in a man aged 55 to 70 with renal cell carcinoma. The sequences come from tumor tissue, collected from a patient whose treatment was nephrectomy without radiotherapy. This chain uses TRBV6-1 with TRBJ1-5, with D unresolved. The CDR3 coding sequence is TGTGCCAGCAGTGCCCGGAGACCTTTCCTGGGCAATCAGCCCCAGCATTTT. Residues: CASSARRPFLGNQPQHF.